Shown below are 3 T cell receptor beta chains from a single sample sequenced in a study of blood T cell repertoires in COVID-19. Produced via immunoSEQ multiplex PCR; TCRdb's table is partial and in-frame only. Here the sample spans more than 110,000 clones, around 82% being singletons. The sample taken for sequencing was PBMCs or T cells enriched from blood (not recorded which). These receptors all come from a man aged 35-49 years with acute COVID-19.

V gene TRBV28 combines with J gene TRBJ1-1, with D unresolved. The CDR3 totals 14 residues. The germline V and J ends were trimmed by 6 bases and 1 base, with 12 bases remaining between them. Germline V gene data show CDR1 as MDHEN and CDR2 as SYDVKM. The chain's CDR3 is CASRINQENTEAFF. The CDR3, as DNA: TGTGCCAGCAGAATAAACCAGGAGAACACTGAAGCTTTCTTT.

In its sample, this clone was seen once. The genes are TRBV9 and TRBJ2-7; the D gene is possibly TRBD1 (6 bases). The CDR3 contains 15 residues. From germline, CDR1 is SGDLS and CDR2 YYNGEE. With 0 bases removed from V and 4 bases from J, the gap between germline ends came to 14 bases. CDR3 nucleotide sequence: TGTGCCAGCAGCGTAGAAGAGGGGGACGGGTACGAGCAGTACTTC. The encoded protein is CASSVEEGDGYEQYF.

The J gene is TRBJ1-4, the V gene TRBV5-4; D ambiguous. The germline gives CDR1 SGHNT, CDR2 YYREEE (reference sequence). The V end lost 4 bases, the J end lost 0 bases, and 10 bases lay between the germline ends. This CDR3 is built from 15 residues. This chain's CDR3 is CASSRPGSTNEKLFF. The CDR3 coding sequence is TGTGCCAGCAGCCGGCCGGGGTCAACTAATGAAAAACTGTTTTTT. The variable domain in full, with the rest retrieved from reference TRBV5-4 and TRBJ1-4, is ETGVTQSPTHLIKTRGQQVTLRCSSQSGHNTVSWYQQALGQGPQFIFQYYREEENGRGNFPPRFSGLQFPNYSSELNVNALELDDSALYLCASSRPGSTNEKLFFGSGTQLSVL.